The rows below give T cell receptor beta chains drawn from one sample of a study of cytomegalovirus exposure and HLA in healthy donors. Only in-frame clones appear in the TCRdb table, and some are missing; sequencing was by immunoSEQ multiplex PCR. The sample shows 200,000 or so clones, roughly 82% of them seen only once. The material sequenced was PBMCs. The receptors come from a woman younger than 45 in good health and CMV-seropositive. CDR3s include the opening cysteine and the closing phenylalanine or tryptophan. Each record gives: V gene, CDR3 protein.

>TRBV28
CASSPPPRGAGSSYEQYF
>TRBV2
CASLPGQNKETQYF
>TRBV4-2
CASSQAGQGAWQETQYF
>TRBV5-6
CASSFSLTGNQPQHF
>TRBV27
CASRLTGEKAFF
>TRBV27
CASSLELGGTKYF
>TRBV7-9
CASSLAPGNHPGGQPQHF
>TRBV25-1
CASSEGGRGFGNTIYF
>TRBV28
CASSWTGTLNTEAFF
>TRBV5-1
CASSSRQGLGGELFF
>TRBV9
CASSVSGLAGHDEQFF
>TRBV5-1
CASSLEGGPGQGYGYTF
>TRBV6-5
CASSRDTAYEQYF
>TRBV2
CASRPGLAGYEQYF
>TRBV6-5
CASSYLDRTYGYTF
>TRBV11-2
CASSLTGTGYDHGYTF
>TRBV15
CATSREGLTTDTQYF
>TRBV13
CASSFYRGPQPYNEQFF
>TRBV6-5
CASSYSRSTEAFF
>TRBV6-5
CASSYSPTYEQYF
>TRBV2
CASLTGFTEAFF
>TRBV2
CASSTGNTEAFF
>TRBV6-1
CASSVLTGYQETQYF
>TRBV28
CASSLRVGYEQYF
>TRBV5-4
CASSLGDRVASYGYTF
>TRBV7-9
CASSLGLAAFF
>TRBV2
CASSFQGMNTEAFF
>TRBV5-6
CASSPGTSGRAWTSYF
>TRBV27
CASFEVPGRADTQYF
>TRBV29-1
CSSSRGFGTDTQYF
>TRBV6-1
CASSGAGQENTEAFF
>TRBV18
CASSPGRDFYGYTF
>TRBV2
CASNWRGYNEQFF
>TRBV10-3
CAISRTSGEEEQYF
>TRBV6-1
CASSEALRGSGGYTF